This TCR beta chain was sequenced for a study of cytotoxic CD8 clonotypes in ibrutinib-treated CLL. The CDR3 has 16 residues. Germline CDR1 is SGHAT and CDR2 is FQNNGV. V gave up 5 bases and J gave up 7 bases; unmatched junction bases: 16. Study results and limitations: Clonality correlated strongly with circulating CD8+ T cells and exceeded age-matched healthy donors at baseline. Rare overall, public clonotypes shrank or held steady under therapy.

In the case of this clone: The antigen is unknown.

Deep sequencing aimed at 1 in 200,000 to 1 in 1 million T cells' resolution. Profiling relied on immunoSEQ multiplex PCR, and the TCRdb table lists in-frame clones only, not all of them. Among 20,000 or so clones listed, approximately 84% were seen once. The material sequenced was PBMCs, taken before ibrutinib treatment. This TCR was recovered from a human donor with chronic lymphocytic leukemia. This chain uses TRBV11-2 with TRBJ1-2, with 7 bases matching TRBD1. The CDR3: CASSQKRYRGFGGYTF. In nucleotides, the CDR3 is TGTGCCAGCAGCCAGAAGCGTTACAGGGGCTTTGGTGGCTACACCTTC. Based on the CDR3 plus reference TRBV11-2 and TRBJ1-2, the full variable domain is EAGVAQSPRYKIIEKRQSVAFWCNPISGHATLYWYQQILGQGPKLLIQFQNNGVVDDSQLPKDRFSAERLKGVDSTLKIQPAKLEDSAVYLCASSQKRYRGFGGYTFGSGTRLTVV.